The T cell receptor beta chain described here comes from a study of breast tumors, draining lymph nodes, adjacent tissues. The study, taken as a whole, reports: Most tumor T cells seemingly derive from lymph node, then expand in tumor. Tumor TCR diversity was below lymph nodes but above nontumor tissue. Compared with basal-like, luminal-like tumors shared significantly more repertoire with nontumor tissue.

This clonotype has ten or more counts. Antigen specificity is unknown. The V and J ends lost 10 bases and 4 bases, in that order; junction bases with no gene match: 10. This CDR3 is built from 14 residues. Germline loops: CDR1 WNHNN, CDR2 SYGVQD (reference sequence). TCRdb reanalysed the multiplex PCR reads using MiXCR and keeps one entry per CDR3 protein. The profile covers about 130,000 distinct CDR3 sequences, with about 22% appearing a single time and just over 2.5% taken by the ten largest. Samples came from axillary lymph nodes draining the breast cancer. The specimen sequenced was axillary lymph node tissue. The clonotype comes from a female donor with breast cancer. Some clones in this sample may be carry-over from other donors' samples. The chain has TRBV10-1 and TRBJ2-1; 7 bases map to TRBD2. CDR3 sequence: CATSGGSGYNEQFF. The CDR3 nucleotides read TGCGCCACCTCAGGAGGTAGCGGGTACAATGAGCAGTTCTTC.